The present TCR beta chain was sequenced within a study of cytomegalovirus exposure and HLA in healthy donors. Study observations and caveats: Later on, a genetic analysis was performed. It linked a missense variant in DCLRE1C with V- and J-gene trimming of TCR beta.

To note about this clone: Its cognate antigen is unknown.

Donors in the study were healthy people who gave bone marrow. The PCR contained 60 Vbeta and 13 Jbeta primers. Assay used: immunoSEQ multiplex PCR; TCRdb lists only in-frame clones, some missing. Here the sample spans under 250,000 clones, under 85% being singletons. The CDR3 is made up of 14 amino acids. Germline CDR1 and CDR2: SEHNR and FQNEAQ (reference sequence). The ends were cut back, 2 bases at V and 1 base at J, with 9 bases in the middle. The TCR originated in a woman between 45 and 60 years old in good health and CMV-seropositive. The sequencing sample was made of PBMCs. The chain couples TRBV7-9 to TRBJ2-7; no definite D call. CDR3 nucleotide sequence: TGTGCCAGCAGCTTATTTGGCTCATCCTACGAGCAGTACTTC. Encoded protein: CASSLFGSSYEQYF.